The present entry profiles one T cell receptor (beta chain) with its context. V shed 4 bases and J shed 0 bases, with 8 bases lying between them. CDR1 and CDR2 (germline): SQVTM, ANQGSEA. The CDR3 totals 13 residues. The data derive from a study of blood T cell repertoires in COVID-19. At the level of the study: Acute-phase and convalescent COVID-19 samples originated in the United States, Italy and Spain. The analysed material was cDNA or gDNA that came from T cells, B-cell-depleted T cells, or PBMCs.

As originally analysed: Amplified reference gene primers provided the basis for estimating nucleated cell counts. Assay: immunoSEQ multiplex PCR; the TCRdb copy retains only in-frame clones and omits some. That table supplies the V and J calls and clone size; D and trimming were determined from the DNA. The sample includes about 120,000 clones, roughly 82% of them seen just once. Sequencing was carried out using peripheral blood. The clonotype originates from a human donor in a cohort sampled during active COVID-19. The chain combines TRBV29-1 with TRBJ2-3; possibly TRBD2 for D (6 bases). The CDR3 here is CSVAGTSTDTQYF. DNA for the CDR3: TGCAGCGTTGCCGGGACTAGCACAGATACGCAGTATTTT.